Detailed here is one T cell receptor beta chain. Sequencing was performed with immunoSEQ multiplex PCR; in TCRdb, only in-frame clones are kept and a portion is missing. Of about 400,000 clones in the sample, roughly nine tenths were seen once. The record originates from a study of blood T cell repertoires in COVID-19. Germline V gene data show CDR1 as SGHRS and CDR2 as YFSETQ. This CDR3 contains 15 residues. V was trimmed by 0 bases and J by 2 bases, leaving 9 bases between them. The sequence derives from a woman in her twenties or thirties who had recovered from COVID-19. The chain uses TRBV5-1 and TRBJ2-1, with D tentatively TRBD1 (6 bases). Specimen: PBMCs or T cells enriched from blood (not recorded which). CDR3 sequence reads: CASSLEGTPYNEQFF. CDR3 DNA sequence: TGCGCCAGCAGCTTGGAGGGGACACCCTACAATGAGCAGTTCTTC.